One and the same sample provided the 20 T cell receptor beta chains below, sequenced in a study of blood T cells in healthy people across ages. Through a sample-barcoded 5' primer and a J-beta primer mix, a second PCR was run for roughly 6 to 12 cycles. One entry per CDR3 protein results from TCRdb running MiXCR on the 5' RACE reads. The sample carries 1.5 million to 2 million distinct CDR3 sequences, about two fifths recorded once. The specimen sequenced was blood. The receptors here all came from a human donor in good health.

The chain has TRBV13 and TRBJ2-7; TRBD2 aligns across 13 bases. Per germline, CDR1 PRHDT and CDR2 FYEKMQ (reference sequence). V trimming: 5 bases; J trimming: 0 bases; junction bases outside the gene matches: 7. CDR3 length: 17 residues. CDR3 sequence (DNA): TGTGCCAGCAGCCCCAGACTAGCGGGGGGAATCTCCTACGAGCAGTACTTC. This encodes CASSPRLAGGISYEQYF.

The genes are TRBV2 and TRBJ2-7; possibly TRBD1 for D (6 bases). Trimming removed 3 bases at V and 1 base at J, with 7 bases between. The CDR3 contains 13 residues. Germline assignment: CDR1 SNHLY and CDR2 FYNNEI. CDR3 in amino acids: CASSDGQSYEQYF. In DNA, the CDR3 is TGTGCCAGCAGTGATGGACAGTCCTACGAGCAGTACTTC.

This clonotype was recorded a few times. This sequence joins TRBV20-1 and TRBJ2-5; weak D call: TRBD2 (5 bases). Germline CDR1 is DFQATT and CDR2 is SNEGSKA (reference sequence). The CDR3 contains 14 residues. V lost 1 base to trimming and J lost 2 bases, with 11 bases between them. The CDR3 sequence: CSARVTGRQETQYF. In nucleotides, the CDR3 is TGCAGTGCTAGAGTTACGGGGAGACAAGAGACCCAGTACTTC.

This clonotype was counted between two and nine times. The chain employs TRBV7-9 and TRBJ1-4, with TRBD1 matching over 10 bases. This CDR3 comprises 15 residues. Germline assignment: CDR1 SEHNR and CDR2 FQNEAQ (reference sequence). V was pared by 5 bases and J by 8 bases, with 8 bases of the junction left unmatched. The CDR3 nucleotides are TGTGCCAGCAGCCCGCCCGGGACAGGGGTCGAAAAACTGTTTTTT. Residues: CASSPPGTGVEKLFF. The variable domain in full, with the rest retrieved from reference TRBV7-9 and TRBJ1-4, is DTGVSQNPRHKITKRGQNVTFRCDPISEHNRLYWYRQTLGQGPEFLTYFQNEAQLEKSRLLSDRFSAERPKGSFSTLEIQRTEQGDSAMYLCASSPPGTGVEKLFFGSGTQLSVL.

Only a few counts were recorded for this clonotype. V usage is TRBV20-1 and J usage is TRBJ2-1; the D gene is possibly TRBD2 (6 bases). Trimming took 3 bases from V and 5 from J, leaving 23 bases between them. The length of the CDR3 is 17 residues. CDR1 and CDR2 from the germline V gene are DFQATT and SNEGSKA (reference sequence). CDR3 bases: TGCAGTGCTAGTCTCGGTTCACCAAGCGGGCTCGACAATGAGCAGTTCTTC. Translation: CSASLGSPSGLDNEQFF.

This clonotype was counted at least ten times. This chain uses TRBV6-5 with TRBJ2-1; no reliable D call. Germline loops: CDR1 MNHEY, CDR2 SVGAGI. This CDR3 comprises 13 residues. With 0 bases removed from V and 5 bases from J, the gap between germline ends came to 5 bases. CDR3 sequence: CASSYSRDNEQFF. The CDR3 DNA sequence: TGTGCCAGCAGTTACTCGAGAGACAATGAGCAGTTCTTC.

The chain uses TRBV6-1 and TRBJ1-1; D may be TRBD1 (5 bases). Germline V lookup: CDR1 MNHNS, CDR2 SASEGT. The germline V and J ends were trimmed by 4 bases and 11 bases, with 14 bases remaining between them. The CDR3 is made up of 12 amino acids. Here the CDR3 reads CASSGDSSLAFF. In DNA, the CDR3 is TGTGCCAGCAGTGGAGACAGTTCGTTGGCTTTCTTT.

This clonotype appeared a few times. The DNA of the CDR3 is TGTGCCAGCAGTTTCGGGACAGGGCGTAGGGAGCAGTACTTC. Residues: CASSFGTGRREQYF. This chain uses TRBV28 with TRBJ2-7, with TRBD1 matching over 9 bases. Germline trimming cut 3 bases from V and 7 bases from J; bases unmatched to any gene: 7. Per germline, CDR1 MDHEN and CDR2 SYDVKM. This CDR3 has 14 residues.

Only a few counts were recorded for this clonotype. The V gene is TRBV12-3 or TRBV12-4, the J gene TRBJ2-7; the D gene is possibly TRBD1 (6 bases). V lost 2 bases to trimming and J lost 2 bases, with 19 bases between them. CDR3 length equals 17 residues. The CDR3 DNA is TGTGCCAGCAGTTTAAGTAAAGACAGGACAGCTCCCTACGAGCAGTACTTC. This codes for CASSLSKDRTAPYEQYF.

The rearrangement uses TRBV25-1 and TRBJ1-2; D not resolved. The CDR3 length is 13 residues. Germline V gene sequence: CDR1 MGHDK, CDR2 SYGVNS. Trimming cost V 4 bases and J 2 bases, with 8 bases left between them. CDR3 amino acids: CASSVGKNYGYTF. CDR3 bases: TGTGCCAGCAGTGTCGGGAAAAACTATGGCTACACCTTC.

This clonotype was counted between two and nine times. V and J are TRBV7-2 and TRBJ2-3; TRBD2 is a possible D gene (5 bases). This CDR3 is built from 16 residues. V gave up 0 bases and J gave up 5 bases, with 15 bases separating them. Germline-derived CDR1 and CDR2 are SGHTA and FQGNSA. The CDR3: CASSLASRPGIDTQYF. The CDR3 DNA follows: TGTGCCAGCAGCTTAGCGTCTCGGCCGGGGATAGATACGCAGTATTTT.

The chain uses TRBV20-1 and TRBJ2-7; 7 nucleotides match TRBD1. CDR1 and CDR2 (germline): DFQATT, SNEGSKA (reference sequence). This CDR3 is built from 12 residues. CDR3 in DNA: TGCAGGGCTCTGCAGGGGGACTACGAGCAGTACTTC. Translating it yields CRALQGDYEQYF.

This clonotype came up many times. This chain connects TRBV7-9 to TRBJ1-1, with D hard to call. Germline assignment: CDR1 SEHNR and CDR2 FQNEAQ (reference sequence). Trimming stripped 3 bases from V and 1 base from J, with 6 bases between. The CDR3 length is 13 residues. DNA of the CDR3: TGTGCCAGCAGCTTCGACCCGAACACTGAAGCTTTCTTT. Residues: CASSFDPNTEAFF.

The chain employs TRBV29-1 and TRBJ2-7, with D maybe TRBD2 (6 bases). Germline CDR1 is SQVTM and CDR2 is ANQGSEA. Trimming left V 5 bases short and J 3 bases short, with 14 bases between. The CDR3 sequence is 13 residues long. Here the CDR3 DNA reads TGCAGCGTTAACGGGGGTTCGGGCTACGAGCAGTACTTC. Protein sequence: CSVNGGSGYEQYF.

V and J are TRBV20-1 and TRBJ2-7; 11 positions match TRBD2. This CDR3 spans 16 amino acids. CDR1 and CDR2 from the germline V gene are DFQATT and SNEGSKA (reference sequence). J was trimmed by 7 bases and V by 5 bases; bases with no gene match: 16. The CDR3 DNA reads TGCAGTGCTGTCTCGATGCTAGCGGGGGGCTACAATGAGCAGTACTTC. This codes for CSAVSMLAGGYNEQYF.

This chain links TRBV29-1 with TRBJ2-5; TRBD1 aligns across 10 bases. CDR3 length: 17 residues. Germline trimming cut 0 bases from V and 3 bases from J; bases unmatched to any gene: 10. Germline CDR1 reads SQVTM; CDR2 reads ANQGSEA. The CDR3 bases are TGCAGCGTTGAAGATTTGGGATGGGGACAGGGGAAAGAGACCCAGTACTTC. Translated: CSVEDLGWGQGKETQYF.

This clonotype was counted a few times. The V gene is TRBV28, the J gene TRBJ1-4; D is unresolved. Trimming shortened V by 3 bases and J by 3 bases, and 5 bases separated the two germline ends. Germline V lookup: CDR1 MDHEN, CDR2 SYDVKM. The CDR3 contains 13 residues. The CDR3 sequence is CASSFLANEKLFF. CDR3 in DNA: TGTGCCAGCAGTTTTTTGGCTAATGAAAAACTGTTTTTT.

There are a few counts of this clonotype. The chain carries TRBV6-5 and TRBJ1-1; D gene unclear. Looked up from germline, CDR1 is MNHEY and CDR2 is SVGAGI. Deletions cut 6 bases from V and 2 bases from J, with 10 bases between. The CDR3 is 13 residues long. For the CDR3, the DNA is TGTGCCAGCAGGAGAGGGATCAACACTGAAGCTTTCTTT. Protein product: CASRRGINTEAFF.

The chain couples TRBV11-3 to TRBJ2-4; perhaps D is TRBD1 or TRBD2 (6 bases each). The tail of the sequence fits TRBJ2-7 better, so the J call may be wrong. CDR3 length equals 14 residues. The germline gives CDR1 SGHNT, CDR2 YENEEA. For the CDR3, the DNA is TGTGCCAGCAGCTTAAGGGGGGATAAGAACGAGCAGTACTTC. This codes for CASSLRGDKNEQYF.

At least ten counts were recorded for this clonotype. The rearrangement uses TRBV5-1 and TRBJ1-1; no clear D. V dropped 0 bases and J dropped 1 base, with 7 bases sitting between them. Germline CDR1 is SGHRS and CDR2 is YFSETQ. The CDR3 has 14 residues. CDR3 coding DNA: TGCGCCAGCAGCTTGGTTGGGGAGAACACTGAAGCTTTCTTT. This sequence encodes CASSLVGENTEAFF.